This T cell receptor (beta chain) was identified during a study of blood T cell repertoires in COVID-19. Study-wide background: T cells, B-cell-depleted T cells, or PBMCs supplied cDNA or gDNA.

The CDR3 runs 16 residues. V shed 5 bases and J 7 bases; nucleotides not matched to a gene: 11. Germline-derived CDR1 and CDR2 are SEHNR and FQNEAQ (reference sequence). The data were produced by immunoSEQ multiplex PCR, yet TCRdb's version contains in-frame clones alone and is incomplete. The sample yields roughly 28,000 clones, 85% to 90% seen once. The rearrangement joins TRBV7-9 to TRBJ2-4; 10 nucleotides agree with TRBD1. The sample was peripheral blood. The origin of this receptor is a human donor in a cohort sampled during active COVID-19. In DNA, the CDR3 is TGTGCCAGCAGCCCGCGCGGACAGGGGGGAATCAACATTCAGTACTTC. Translating gives CASSPRGQGGINIQYF.